This T cell receptor beta chain was recorded in a study of vaccination and CD4 T cells after COVID-19. Study in general: Four females and six males made up the convalescents, two of whom were Hispanic. Typically, post-vaccine samples were obtained a median approximately 75 days after dose two, within a range of 14 to 241.

CDR1 is LNHNV and CDR2 is YYDKDF in the germline V gene (reference sequence). CDR3 length: 18 amino acids. Trimming cost V 0 bases and J 7 bases; bases outside gene matches: 15. This clonotype turned up a few times. Its specificity is unknown. The treatment: 10-day PBMC culture with coronavirus spike peptide pools or control peptides (ViraFEST assay). Expansion of antigen-specific T cells with peptide pools by ViraFEST preceded sequencing of TCRs. Cultured CD4+ T cells had their DNA profiled by the Oncomine TCR Beta short-read assay. TCRdb reprocessed the PCR reads with MiXCR, giving one entry per CDR3 protein. The table shows some 3,300 distinct CDR3 sequences, with around 50% occurring only once.

The chain recombines TRBV15 with TRBJ1-2; 9 positions agree with TRBD1. The receptor was isolated from a human donor who had recovered from COVID-19. Sequencing used CD4+ T cells from blood, cultured in vitro. CDR3 region: CATSRDISSGQGTIGYTF. The CDR3 nucleotides read TGTGCCACCAGCAGAGATATTAGTAGTGGACAGGGGACTATTGGCTACACCTTC. Supplemented by reference TRBV15 and TRBJ1-2, the full variable domain reads DAMVIQNPRYQVTQFGKPVTLSCSQTLNHNVMYWYQQKSSQAPKLLFHYYDKDFNNEADTPDNFQSRRPNTSFCFLDIRSPGLGDTAMYLCATSRDISSGQGTIGYTFGSGTRLTVV.